This T cell receptor (beta chain) was identified in a study of T-cell reconstitution after alpha-beta-depleted transplantation in children. For TCRbeta, the library was prepared with unique molecular identifiers. TCRdb recomputed calls from the PCR reads with MiXCR, one row per CDR3 protein. The table has 540,000 or so distinct CDR3 sequences, roughly 24% seen once. This clonotype appeared many times. The antigen remains undetermined. Germline V gene data show CDR1 as MDHEN and CDR2 as SYDVKM. CDR3 length: 15 amino acids. V dropped 2 bases and J dropped 0 bases, with 10 bases sitting between them. Study results and caveats: The study traced high day-60 TCRbeta diversity in some patients to surviving recipient T cells and thymic progenitors. Counts and diversity of T cells one year after transplant came mostly from newly produced T cells. Reportedly, only several hundred clones from non-depleted graft cells drove alpha-beta T-cell counts at about two months.

This specimen consisted of PBMCs, mostly from graft donor cells, obtained 360 days after TCRalphabeta/CD19-depleted stem cell transplant. The chain links TRBV28 to TRBJ1-2, with a weak D call TRBD1 (6 bases). This receptor was obtained from a boy under two years old who had a stem cell transplant for acute myeloid leukemia, so the T cells may come from the graft donor. CDR3 amino acids: CASSLVDRPNYGYTF. CDR3 nucleotides: TGTGCCAGCAGTTTAGTAGACAGGCCTAACTATGGCTACACCTTC.